This is a list of T cell receptor beta chains from one sample in a study of Graves' ophthalmopathy and Graves' hyperthyroidism. TCRdb itself ran the multiplex PCR reads through MiXCR, one entry per CDR3 protein. Of about 740,000 distinct CDR3 sequences listed, roughly two fifths are singletons. The specimen was peripheral blood. The receptors shown here come from an adult man with Graves' ophthalmopathy. Both conserved end residues are part of each CDR3. Fields, in order: clone size, CDR3 length, D gene, J gene, V gene, CDR3 DNA, CDR3 protein. D genes are given only for firm matches. Size is omitted from some rows. Given values are once, few, many or a class for expanded clones.

few,14,NA,TRBJ1-1,TRBV12-3/TRBV12-4,TGTGCCAGCAGTTTACGTCACGGGTACACTGAAGCTTTCTTT,CASSLRHGYTEAFF
few,15,NA,TRBJ1-5,TRBV20-1,TGCAGTGCTAGATCCCGGGGGGGGACTAGGGAGCCCCAGCATTTT,CSARSRGGTREPQHF
few,17,TRBD1,TRBJ1-1,TRBV7-9,TGTGCCAGCAGCCTGGGGGACAGGGGGCAAGGGGGCACTGAAGCTTTCTTT,CASSLGDRGQGGTEAFF
few,16,NA,TRBJ1-2,TRBV2,TGTGCCAGCAGTGGACGACAGAGACACGTTAACTATGGCTACACCTTC,CASSGRQRHVNYGYTF
NA,18,NA,TRBJ1-1,TRBV7-2,TGTGCCAGCAGCCGTCCGGGGGGGGCCATACGAAGGAACACTGAAGCTTTCTTT,CASSRPGGAIRRNTEAFF
few,14,TRBD2,TRBJ2-7,TRBV20-1,TGCAGTGCTTTTCGCGGGACTAGCGCACACGAGCAGTACTTC,CSAFRGTSAHEQYF
NA,13,NA,TRBJ1-2,TRBV25-1,TGTGCCAGCAGCTTAGACCTGGAGCGCGGCTACACCTTC,CASSLDLERGYTF
many,14,NA,TRBJ1-6,TRBV25-1,TGTGCCAGCAGCGAAGGGGGGTGGAATTCACCCCTCCACTTT,CASSEGGWNSPLHF
few,13,NA,TRBJ1-5,TRBV6-1,TGTGCCAGCATGAATCTTAGCAATCAGCCCCAGCATTTT,CASMNLSNQPQHF
many,13,NA,TRBJ1-5,TRBV19,TGTGCCAGTAGTATCGACGGGACATCAGCCCAGCATTTT,CASSIDGTSAQHF
few,13,NA,TRBJ2-2,TRBV20-1,TGCAGTGCCTTTCACGGGTCCACCGGGGAGCTGTTTTTT,CSAFHGSTGELFF
many,16,NA,TRBJ1-2,TRBV10-3,TGTGCCATCAGTGAGTCAGATTTAGGAGTTAACTATGGCTACACCTTC,CAISESDLGVNYGYTF
many,15,NA,TRBJ1-1,TRBV7-9,TGTGCCAGCGCTAGTCTGGCCCCGGGCGCCACTGAAGCTTTCTTT,CASASLAPGATEAFF
NA,15,NA,TRBJ1-5,TRBV24-1,TGTGCCACCAGTGATGGACGGGTAGGCAATCAGCCCCAGCATTTT,CATSDGRVGNQPQHF
few,16,NA,TRBJ1-6,TRBV9,TGTGCCAGCAGCGTAGTCCGAGGACCCGATAATTCACCCCTCCACTTT,CASSVVRGPDNSPLHF
many,11,NA,TRBJ1-4,TRBV12-3/TRBV12-4,TGTGCCACAGGGTGGGGCGAAAAACTGTTTTTT,CATGWGEKLFF
NA,15,NA,TRBJ1-2,TRBV25-1,TGTGCCAGCAGTGAAACATCCAGGGCGAACTATGGCTACACCTTC,CASSETSRANYGYTF
NA,12,NA,TRBJ2-3,TRBV20-1,TGCACCATGGAAACTTTCACAGATACGCAGTATTTT,CTMETFTDTQYF
many,14,NA,TRBJ1-1,TRBV20-1,TGCAGTGCTACTCCGGATCCCTCGAACACTGAAGCTTTCTTT,CSATPDPSNTEAFF
once,15,NA,TRBJ2-2,TRBV7-2,TGTGCCAGCAGCCCAGAGTTATGGGCCCCCGGGGAGCTGTTTTTT,CASSPELWAPGELFF
many,13,NA,TRBJ1-2,TRBV12-3/TRBV12-4,TGTGCCAGCAGCTTGAGCGGGGCTTGGGGCTACACCTTC,CASSLSGAWGYTF
NA,15,TRBD1,TRBJ2-7,TRBV19,TGTGCCAGTAGTAGGGGACAGGGGGAAGCGAAGGAGCAGTACTTC,CASSRGQGEAKEQYF
NA,13,TRBD1,TRBJ2-1,TRBV29-1,TGCAGCGTGGGACAGGGGACGGGACATGAGCAGTTCTTC,CSVGQGTGHEQFF
few,16,TRBD1,TRBJ2-7,TRBV9,TGTGCCAGCAGCCCGGCAGCTCGGACAGGGCCCTACGAGCAGTACTTC,CASSPAARTGPYEQYF
few,13,NA,TRBJ1-1,TRBV20-1,TGCAGTGCTAGAGGGATACGGAACACTGAAGCTTTCTTT,CSARGIRNTEAFF
many,12,NA,TRBJ2-2,TRBV29-1,TGCAGCGTTGACCTTAACACCGGGGAGCTGTTTTTT,CSVDLNTGELFF
few,15,NA,TRBJ2-5,TRBV7-9,TGTGCCAGCAGCTTAATTGGAGGAGACCGAGAGACCCAGTACTTC,CASSLIGGDRETQYF
once,17,NA,TRBJ2-2,TRBV7-2,TGTGCCAGCAGCTTAGAGATCCCCGAGTTTAAGACCGGGGAGCTGTTTTTT,CASSLEIPEFKTGELFF
NA,14,TRBD1,TRBJ1-6,TRBV11-1,TGTGCCAGCGTCGCGGGACAGGGAGATTCACCCCTCCACTTT,CASVAGQGDSPLHF
many,14,NA,TRBJ2-5,TRBV9,TGTGCCAGCAGCTTAGGACAGCTCCAAGAGACCCAGTACTTC,CASSLGQLQETQYF
few,17,TRBD1,TRBJ1-1,TRBV29-1,TGCAGCGTTGAAAAACAGGGGACAGGGTTTTTGAACACTGAAGCTTTCTTT,CSVEKQGTGFLNTEAFF
many,15,NA,TRBJ2-3,TRBV25-1,TGTGCCAGCAGTGATCGGGGAACCAGCACAGATACGCAGTATTTT,CASSDRGTSTDTQYF
few,18,TRBD2,TRBJ2-7,TRBV7-2,TGTGCCAGCAGCCCGGTGGGACTAGCGGGAGATCGGGGGTACGAGCAGTACTTC,CASSPVGLAGDRGYEQYF
NA,14,NA,TRBJ1-1,TRBV2,TGTGCCAGCGTAGGACTCATTAAGGACACTGAAGCTTTCTTT,CASVGLIKDTEAFF
many,15,NA,TRBJ1-2,TRBV9,TGTGCCAGCAGCGTAGGAGTAGGGCGGCGCTATGGCTACACCTTC,CASSVGVGRRYGYTF
NA,15,NA,TRBJ1-2,TRBV25-1,TGTGCCAGCAGCCTATCGGGGAGCTTGAACTATGGCTACACCTTC,CASSLSGSLNYGYTF
few,16,NA,TRBJ2-2,TRBV24-1,TGTGCCACCAGTGATGCTTTTCTACAGGGCGGCGGGGAGCTGTTTTTT,CATSDAFLQGGGELFF
NA,11,NA,TRBJ2-5,TRBV6-6,TGTGCCACTACAGGGAGGGAGACCCAGTACTTC,CATTGRETQYF
NA,15,NA,TRBJ2-7,TRBV7-9,TGCGCCAGCAGCCAAGGAATAACCGGCGCCTACGAGCAGTACTTC,CASSQGITGAYEQYF
many,14,TRBD1,TRBJ1-5,TRBV15,TGTGCCACCAGCGTGCACAGGGGCGCTCAGCCCCAGCATTTT,CATSVHRGAQPQHF
NA,14,NA,TRBJ2-7,TRBV19,TGTGCCAGTAGTAACGGGCCCAATCAGCCCCAGCAGTACTTC,CASSNGPNQPQQYF
NA,15,TRBD2,TRBJ2-7,TRBV28,TGTGCCAGCAGTTCGGGGGGAGGGGAATCCTACGAGCAGTACTTC,CASSSGGGESYEQYF